A selection of T cell receptor beta chains follows, all from one sample in a study of blood T cell repertoires in COVID-19. Assay used: immunoSEQ multiplex PCR; TCRdb lists only in-frame clones, some missing. This table holds 150,000 to 190,000 clones, 75% to 90% found once. Material: peripheral blood. The receptors were sampled from a woman between 70 and 85 years old with acute or convalescent COVID-19. Both conserved end residues are part of each CDR3. D genes are given only for firm matches.

>TRBV28|TRBD1|TRBJ1-2
CASSLAQTGSGGYTF
TGTGCCAGCAGTTTGGCCCAGACAGGGTCGGGCGGCTACACCTTC
>TRBV9|TRBD2|TRBJ2-1
CASSVAWVRAGDYNEQFF
TGTGCCAGCAGCGTAGCTTGGGTAAGGGCGGGGGACTACAATGAGCAGTTCTTC
>TRBV3-1/TRBV3-2|TRBD1|TRBJ2-5
CASSPLGQGKETQYF
TGTGCCAGCAGCCCACTGGGACAGGGTAAGGAGACCCAGTACTTC
>TRBV5-1|TRBD1|TRBJ2-3
CASSSDRASTDTQYF
TGCGCCAGCAGCTCGGACAGGGCTAGCACAGATACGCAGTATTTT
>TRBV21-1|NA|TRBJ1-5
CATKRDRRFLSNQPQHF
TGTGCCACCAAAAGGGACAGGAGATTCCTTAGCAATCAGCCCCAGCATTTT
>TRBV19|NA|TRBJ1-2
CASSKDRNGYTF
TGTGCCAGTAGTAAGGACAGAAATGGCTACACCTTC
>TRBV7-6|NA|TRBJ1-1
CASSLKGGSTEAFF
TGTGCCAGCAGCTTAAAGGGCGGGAGCACTGAAGCTTTCTTT
>TRBV10-3|TRBD1|TRBJ2-2
CATRTGSGELFF
TGTGCCACCAGGACAGGGTCCGGGGAGCTGTTTTTT
>TRBV15|NA|TRBJ1-5
CATSSHRINQPQHF
TGTGCCACCAGCAGTCACAGGATTAATCAGCCCCAGCATTTT
>TRBV2|NA|TRBJ2-2
CASRGGGTGELFF
TGTGCCAGCAGAGGGGGGGGGACCGGGGAGCTGTTTTTT
>TRBV7-2|TRBD2|TRBJ2-5
CASSLRAYAGGWYQETQYF
TGTGCCAGCAGCTTACGGGCCTATGCGGGGGGATGGTACCAAGAGACCCAGTACTTC
>TRBV2|NA|TRBJ2-2
CASNLGQYTGELFF
TGTGCCAGCAACCTTGGGCAGTACACCGGGGAGCTGTTTTTT
>TRBV11-2|NA|TRBJ2-1
CASSLGSGDSGQFF
TGTGCCAGCAGCTTAGGGTCAGGCGACAGTGGGCAGTTCTTC
>TRBV6-6|TRBD2|TRBJ2-3
CASSYGRGSTDTQYF
TGTGCCAGCAGTTACGGGCGGGGGAGCACAGATACGCAGTATTTT
>TRBV16|NA|TRBJ2-1
CASSPYVYNEQFF
TGTGCCAGCAGCCCCTACGTGTACAATGAGCAGTTCTTC